This TCR beta chain was recovered during a study of regulatory and conventional T cells in RAG deficiency. Using immunoSEQ multiplex PCR, the repertoire was profiled, and TCRdb retains in-frame clones only, with some absent. The sample includes about 2,600 clones, approximately 82% of them seen just once. The V and J ends lost 6 bases and 4 bases respectively, with 12 bases between them. Per the germline V gene, CDR1 is SNHLY and CDR2 is FYNNEI. CDR3 size: 13 residues. General study points: Omenn CD25-high CD127-low cells may be activated cells, not true Tregs. Shannon entropy fell and Simpson indices rose in RAG-deficient patients. Compared with controls, unique Treg TCR beta sequences dropped approximately 100-fold in Omenn syndrome and CID/AS. Shorter CDR3s in all patient subsets; >80% Treg-Tconv overlap in Omenn.

Genomic DNA came from blood conventional CD4+ T cells gated CD25-low CD127-high. On this clone: The antigen is unknown.

The sequenced material came from CD4+ effector T cells sorted from blood. The sequence derives from a human donor with RAG deficiency presenting as severe combined immunodeficiency. The chain couples TRBV2 to TRBJ1-1; D ambiguous. CDR3 sequence: CASRGSESTEAFF. The DNA of the CDR3 is TGTGCCAGCAGGGGGTCAGAGAGCACTGAAGCTTTCTTT.